The clone carrying this T cell receptor beta chain was recorded a few times. Its target is unknown. Orbital computed tomography and thyroid ultrasound, together with serum TRAb and thyroxine and clinical symptoms, were used for diagnoses. This sample stems from a study of T cells in Graves' hyperthyroidism and ophthalmopathy. Whole-study results and caveats: Most expanded thyroid clonotypes above 0.001 recurred in blood.

J lost 2 bases, V lost 3 bases, and 6 bases had no gene match. This CDR3 has 16 amino acids. Germline CDR1 and CDR2: SGHTA and FQGNSA. Researchers amplified the TCR beta CDR3 regions from RNA transcripts. The HTBI primer set drove a first-round RT-PCR of the TCR CDR3. In TCRdb, the multiplex PCR reads were re-called with MiXCR into one record per CDR3 protein. The sample has some 700,000 distinct CDR3 sequences, approximately 15% seen once. This chain uses TRBV7-2 with TRBJ2-7; 11 bases are shared with TRBD2. The sample comprised blood. The receptor was isolated from a man aged 45 to 65 with Graves' hyperthyroidism. CDR3: CASSLDTSGSPYEQYF. The CDR3 DNA is TGTGCCAGCAGCTTGGATACTAGCGGGAGTCCCTACGAGCAGTACTTC.